This TCR beta chain is from a study of blood T cell repertoires in COVID-19. Across the study: Samples came from the United States, Italy and Spain, spanning acute and convalescent COVID-19. Sources were T cells, B-cell-depleted T cells, or PBMCs; the material itself was cDNA or gDNA.

Unmatched junction bases numbered 6, after V lost 4 bases and J lost 3 bases. This CDR3 comprises 15 residues. Germline V gene lookup returns CDR1 SGHRS and CDR2 YFSETQ. Methods used by the authors: Amplification of reference gene primers was used by the study to estimate nucleated cell counts. The protocol was immunoSEQ multiplex PCR, while the TCRdb copy is restricted to in-frame clones and leaves out a portion. The V and J calls and clone size come from that table; D and trimming were worked out from the DNA. The sample lists 200,000 to 300,000 clones, almost 85% occurring once. There are a few counts of this clone.

This clonotype originated in an elderly woman with acute or convalescent COVID-19. The sample was peripheral blood. V and J are TRBV5-1 and TRBJ1-5; 8 nucleotides align to TRBD1. The CDR3 DNA reads TGCGCCAGCAGCGTCGGGACAGGCACCAATCAGCCCCAGCATTTT. The encoded protein is CASSVGTGTNQPQHF.